What follows are 5 T cell receptor beta chains derived from one specimen sequenced in a study of blood T cell repertoires in COVID-19. The protocol was immunoSEQ multiplex PCR, while the TCRdb copy is restricted to in-frame clones and leaves out a portion. The sample yields about 210,000 clones, around four fifths seen once. The material sequenced was peripheral blood. These receptor sequences come from an elderly woman with COVID-19, enrolled during active disease.

The V gene is TRBV5-1, the J gene TRBJ1-2; 11 positions agree with TRBD1. There are 16 residues in the CDR3. Trimming took 4 bases from V and 6 from J; bases not matched to a gene: 11. The V gene's germline CDR1 is SGHRS and CDR2 YFSETQ. CDR3 protein: CASSVTGTGGRNGYTF. The CDR3 DNA follows: TGCGCCAGCAGCGTAACCGGGACAGGGGGTAGAAATGGCTACACCTTC.

This sequence joins TRBV18 and TRBJ1-2; D gene unclear. The germline V gene has CDR1 KGHSH and CDR2 LQKENI. Deletions cut 8 bases from V and 6 bases from J, with 16 bases between. CDR3 length: 13 residues. The CDR3 coding sequence is TGTGCCAGCCGATACACGACTTCCGATGGCTACACCTTC. Translating it yields CASRYTTSDGYTF. Together with reference TRBV18 and TRBJ1-2, the CDR3 gives the full variable domain: NAGVMQNPRHLVRRRGQEARLRCSPMKGHSHVYWYRQLPEEGLKFMVYLQKENIIDESGMPKERFSAEFPKEGPSILRIQQVVRGDSAAYFCASRYTTSDGYTFGSGTRLTVV.

This chain joins TRBV28 and TRBJ2-5, with D possibly TRBD2 on 7 matching bases. Germline CDR1 MDHEN, CDR2 SYDVKM. The CDR3 is 14 residues long. Trimming left V 10 bases short and J 6 bases short, with 21 bases between. The CDR3 DNA reads TGTGCCACTTCCAAACGGGGGGCAGGGAAGACCCAGTACTTC. Protein product: CATSKRGAGKTQYF. Together with reference TRBV28 and TRBJ2-5, the CDR3 gives the full variable domain: DVKVTQSSRYLVKRTGEKVFLECVQDMDHENMFWYRQDPGLGLRLIYFSYDVKMKEKGDIPEGYSVSREKKERFSLILESASTNQTSMYLCATSKRGAGKTQYFGPGTRLLVL.

In the case of this clone: Other nucleotide sequences from this sample produce the same CDR3. The chain joins TRBV6-5 to TRBJ2-1; 11 bases agree with TRBD2. With 5 bases clipped from V and 2 bases from J, the junction kept 2 bases outside the gene matches. The CDR3 extends over 15 amino acids. Germline V gives CDR1 MNHEY, CDR2 SVGAGI. In nucleotides, the CDR3 is TGTGCCAGCAGTACGACTAGCGGGGCCTACAATGAGCAGTTCTTC. This sequence encodes CASSTTSGAYNEQFF.

The J gene is TRBJ2-1, the V gene TRBV5-1; the match to TRBD2 covers 13 bases. V shed 3 bases, J shed 0 bases, and the junction held 9 bases outside the gene matches. Germline CDR1 is SGHRS and CDR2 is YFSETQ. The CDR3 is 19 residues long. This chain's CDR3 is CASSWTSGGPLSSYNEQFF. Written as DNA, the CDR3 is TGCGCCAGCAGCTGGACTAGCGGGGGACCTTTGAGCTCCTACAATGAGCAGTTCTTC.